These 18 T cell receptor beta chains were all obtained from the same sample, sequenced in a study of neurological immune-mediated disorders. TCRdb processed the 5' RACE reads anew with MiXCR; each CDR3 protein has one entry. The sample holds around 58,000 distinct CDR3 sequences; about 3.7% are singletons and the top ten take approximately 7.1%. Sequencing used PBMCs. Every receptor here comes from a woman aged 60-75 years with multiple sclerosis.

This clonotype occurred many times. The V call is TRBV4-2, the J call TRBJ1-5; TRBD1 aligns across 10 bases. The V gene's germline CDR1 is LGHNA and CDR2 YNFKEQ. This CDR3 is built from 15 residues. The V segment lost 4 bases and the J segment 7 bases; nucleotides outside the gene matches: 7. The CDR3 DNA reads as TGTGCCAGCAGCCCGAGAGGACAGGGGGAACAGCCCCAGCATTTT. Translating gives CASSPRGQGEQPQHF.

This clonotype was observed many times. V and J are TRBV5-1 and TRBJ2-1; tentatively, D is TRBD1 (5 bases). Germline lookup yields CDR1 SGHRS and CDR2 YFSETQ. V lost 5 bases to trimming and J lost 9 bases, with 9 bases between them. The CDR3 runs 11 residues. CDR3 sequence reads: CASRQESEQFF. The CDR3 DNA is TGCGCCAGCAGACAGGAAAGTGAGCAGTTCTTC. Full variable domain (missing parts from reference TRBV5-1 and TRBJ2-1): KAGVTQTPRYLIKTRGQQVTLSCSPISGHRSVSWYQQTPGQGLQFLFEYFSETQRNKGNFPGRFSGRQFSNSRSEMNVSTLELGDSALYLCASRQESEQFFGPGTRLTVL.

The sample holds many counts of this clonotype. The chain combines TRBV9 with TRBJ2-1; a possible D gene is TRBD1 (6 bases). In germline, CDR1 is SGDLS, CDR2 YYNGEE. This CDR3 comprises 13 residues. V was shortened by 0 bases and J by 14 bases, with 15 bases between the two germline ends. Here the CDR3 DNA reads TGTGCCAGCAGCGTAGAAGGGACATCAGTCGAGTTCTTC. Translating gives CASSVEGTSVEFF.

This clonotype was detected ten times or more. This chain joins TRBV20-1 and TRBJ2-2; TRBD1 matches 8 bases. Germline V gene lookup returns CDR1 DFQATT and CDR2 SNEGSKA (reference sequence). V shed 1 base, J shed 4 bases, and the junction held 11 bases outside the gene matches. The CDR3 covers 17 residues. The CDR3 is CSARAWSRGRGTGELFF. CDR3 DNA: TGCAGTGCTAGAGCCTGGTCCAGGGGGCGCGGCACCGGGGAGCTGTTTTTT.

This clonotype was detected many times. For the CDR3, the DNA is TGCGCCAGCAGCGCAAGCTCCTACGAGCAGTACTTC. Its protein product is CASSASSYEQYF. The V call is TRBV5-1, the J call TRBJ2-7, with D unresolved. Germline V lookup: CDR1 SGHRS, CDR2 YFSETQ. The CDR3 totals 12 residues. V was shortened by 4 bases and J by 0 bases, with 5 bases between the two germline ends.

This clonotype was picked up many times. At one end, the junction sequence differs from germline, possibly due to a read error. This chain links TRBV5-1 with TRBJ1-3; 9 bases line up with TRBD1. The CDR3 runs to 17 residues. Germline V lookup: CDR1 SGHRS, CDR2 YFSETQ. Here the CDR3 DNA reads TGCGCCAGCCGCTTAACCACAGGGGGCTCAGGCGGGAACACCATATATTTT. Translation gives CASRLTTGGSGGNTIYF.

This clonotype showed up many times. The chain carries TRBV12-3 or TRBV12-4 and TRBJ2-7, with TRBD1 matching over 10 bases. The CDR3 consists of 13 residues. Trimming removed 8 bases from V and 3 bases from J; junction bases left unmatched: 4. The CDR3 loop is CASFRTGGYEQYF. CDR3 nucleotides: TGTGCCAGCTTCCGGACAGGGGGCTACGAGCAGTACTTC.

This clonotype came up many times. J is TRBJ2-7 and V is TRBV6-2 or TRBV6-3, with unresolved D. Germline CDR1 reads MNHEY; CDR2 reads SVGEGT. The CDR3 contains 13 residues. Trimming stripped 4 bases from V and 5 bases from J, with 12 bases between. CDR3 protein: CASSSHTRHEQYF. CDR3 coding DNA: TGTGCCAGCAGTTCCCATACACGGCACGAGCAGTACTTC.

Many counts were recorded for this clonotype. V is TRBV20-1 and J is TRBJ2-7, with D maybe TRBD1 (6 bases). The CDR3 is made up of 14 amino acids. With 7 bases removed from V and 0 bases from J, the gap between germline ends came to 16 bases. The germline V gene has CDR1 DFQATT and CDR2 SNEGSKA (reference sequence). The CDR3 spells CSGRDRPTSYEQYF. CDR3 DNA sequence: TGCAGTGGAAGAGACAGGCCGACCTCCTACGAGCAGTACTTC.

This clonotype was detected ten times or more. V and J are TRBV10-3 and TRBJ2-7; D possibly corresponds to TRBD1 (6 bases). The CDR3 is made up of 14 amino acids. From germline, CDR1 is ENHRY and CDR2 SYGVKD. Trimming removed 4 bases from V and 2 bases from J, with 12 bases in between. The CDR3 DNA reads as TGTGCCATCAGTGGTCGGACAGAGCCCTACGAGCAGTACTTC. Its protein is CAISGRTEPYEQYF.

There are many counts of this clonotype. The chain couples TRBV20-1 to TRBJ1-2, with 7 nucleotides matching TRBD1. This CDR3 spans 13 amino acids. The germline V gene has CDR1 DFQATT and CDR2 SNEGSKA (reference sequence). V was clipped by 6 bases and J by 4 bases; unmatched bases: 8. Written as DNA, the CDR3 is TGCAGTGCCCTTACAGGGGAGGGCTATGGCTACACCTTC. Translating gives CSALTGEGYGYTF.

This clonotype has at least ten counts. V and J are TRBV6-2 or TRBV6-3 and TRBJ1-5; TRBD1 might be the D (5 bases). This CDR3 region has 14 residues. The germline V gene encodes CDR1 MNHEY and CDR2 SVGEGT. V was shortened by 7 bases and J by 6 bases, with 16 bases between the two germline ends. The CDR3 DNA sequence: TGTGCCAGCACCCAGACTCAGGGAGTTCAGCCCCAGCATTTT. It codes for CASTQTQGVQPQHF.

This clonotype came up many times. The CDR3 coding sequence is TGTGCCAGCACCGTGGGGCGGTTCTCCTACAATGAGCAGTTCTTC. Protein sequence: CASTVGRFSYNEQFF. The chain carries TRBV28 and TRBJ2-1, with D possibly matching TRBD1 (5 bases). CDR1 MDHEN and CDR2 SYDVKM come from the germline V gene. The CDR3 runs to 15 residues. Trimming left V 7 bases short and J 0 bases short, with 13 bases between.

This clonotype was observed many times. This rearrangement joins TRBV2 to TRBJ2-7; D tentatively fits TRBD1 or TRBD2 (5 bases each). The CDR3 has 15 residues. The V gene lost 6 bases and the J gene lost 2 bases, with 17 bases spanning the gap. Germline CDR1 SNHLY, CDR2 FYNNEI. CDR3 nucleotide sequence: TGTGCCAGCAGGCGAGGGTGGAGACAGACCTACGAGCAGTACTTC. Its protein product is CASRRGWRQTYEQYF.

This clonotype was seen many times. The rearrangement joins TRBV5-1 to TRBJ2-3, with 10 bases lining up with TRBD2. After removal of 0 bases from V and 0 bases from J, the junction contained 16 bases not matched to a gene. Germline V gene lookup returns CDR1 SGHRS and CDR2 YFSETQ. The CDR3 contains 21 residues. CDR3 in amino acids: CASSLAPSGSLGRSSTDTQYF. CDR3 DNA sequence: TGCGCCAGCAGCTTGGCTCCTAGCGGGAGTCTCGGCAGATCTAGCACAGATACGCAGTATTTT.

This clonotype was seen ten or more times. The chain joins TRBV4-2 to TRBJ1-4; D possibly corresponds to TRBD1 (5 bases). V was pared by 5 bases and J by 6 bases, with 13 bases between. The germline gives CDR1 LGHNA, CDR2 YNFKEQ. The CDR3 has 14 amino acids. CDR3: CASSAGTSYEKLFF. CDR3 nucleotide sequence: TGTGCCAGCAGCGCTGGGACTTCTTATGAAAAACTGTTTTTT.

This clonotype was recorded at least ten times. The chain recombines TRBV10-3 with TRBJ2-1; 9 bases are shared with TRBD2. The CDR3 is 14 residues long. J was trimmed by 10 bases and V by 3 bases; bases with no gene match: 7. CDR1 and CDR2 (germline): ENHRY, SYGVKD. The DNA for the CDR3 is TGTGCCATCAGTGATGCGTTAGCGGGGGACGAGCAGTTCTTC. Its protein product is CAISDALAGDEQFF.

The chain uses TRBV20-1 and TRBJ2-5; 10 nucleotides align to TRBD2. The trim removed 7 bases at V and 3 bases at J, leaving 5 bases unmatched. The CDR3 sequence is 13 residues long. From germline, CDR1 is DFQATT and CDR2 SNEGSKA (reference sequence). The CDR3 DNA sequence: TGCAGTGTCCCTAGCGGGAGTGAAGAGACCCAGTACTTC. Its protein is CSVPSGSEETQYF.